The sequence of this T cell receptor (beta chain) was determined in a study of beta chain features in type 1 diabetes. Without exception, sorted populations had purity beyond 98%. The whole isolated RNA underwent reverse transcription, so sequencing captured expressed TCRB transcripts. Sequenced by immunoSEQ multiplex PCR; TCRdb stores in-frame clones only, minus some. This sample has roughly 300,000 clones; 8% occur once, and the top ten carry around 0.45%. Notes on the study in general: When Type 1 diabetes patients were examined, their TCRB CDR3s proved moderately but significantly shorter in all four CD4+ subsets.

There are 12 residues in the CDR3. V shed 8 bases and J shed 3 bases, with 10 bases lying between them. The germline CDR1 and CDR2 sequences are SGHAT and FQDESV (reference sequence). With respect to this clone: Its specificity is not known.

This TCR was recovered from a woman aged 18-30 years in good health. The sequencing input was central memory CD4+ T cells from blood. The genes are TRBV11-1 and TRBJ1-1, with D possibly TRBD1 on 6 matching bases. The CDR3 nucleotides are TGTGCCAGCGGGGGACAACACACTGAAGCTTTCTTT. It encodes CASGGQHTEAFF.